The 25 T cell receptor beta chains given below trace back to one sample, sequenced in a study of T cell changes during pregnancy in multiple sclerosis. The protocol was immunoSEQ multiplex PCR, while the TCRdb copy is restricted to in-frame clones and leaves out a portion. The sample contains approximately 61,000 clones, around 90% of which appear only once. Source: peripheral blood, taken in the first trimester of pregnancy. Receptors originate from a female donor with multiple sclerosis, enrolled in a pregnancy study.

The genes are TRBV19 and TRBJ2-5, with 8 bases that match TRBD2. The length of the CDR3 is 15 residues. Trimming took 4 bases from V and 4 from J; bases not matched to a gene: 8. Germline CDR1 LNHDA, CDR2 SQIVND (reference sequence). CDR3 nucleotide sequence: TGTGCCAGTAGTAAACTAGCGGAGGGGAGAGAGACCCAGTACTTC. Protein sequence: CASSKLAEGRETQYF. Variable domain in full (rest from reference TRBV19 and TRBJ2-5): DGGITQSPKYLFRKEGQNVTLSCEQNLNHDAMYWYRQDPGQGLRLIYYSQIVNDFQKGDIAEGYSVSREKKESFPLTVTSAQKNPTAFYLCASSKLAEGRETQYFGPGTRLLVL.

The chain carries TRBV9 and TRBJ2-3; TRBD2 matches at 14 bases. This CDR3 has 15 residues. The ends lost 5 bases at V and 4 bases at J; junction bases unmatched: 3. Germline V gene sequence: CDR1 SGDLS, CDR2 YYNGEE. CDR3 DNA sequence: TGTGCCAGCAGGGGACTAGCGGGAGCCCCAGATACGCAGTATTTT. It encodes CASRGLAGAPDTQYF.

The gene calls are TRBV4-1 and TRBJ2-7, with unresolved D. Between the trimmed V and J ends, which lost 3 bases and 2 bases, there was a span of 14 bases. The CDR3 length is 15 residues. Germline assignment: CDR1 MGHRA and CDR2 YSYEKL. This chain's CDR3 is CASSQARRPAYEQYF. The CDR3 DNA sequence: TGCGCCAGCAGCCAGGCGAGGCGGCCGGCCTACGAGCAGTACTTC.

V is TRBV28 and J is TRBJ1-5; D is undetermined. The CDR3 length is 16 residues. Trimming pared 2 bases from V and 6 bases from J, leaving 17 bases between. The V gene's germline CDR1 is MDHEN and CDR2 SYDVKM. The CDR3 bases are TGTGCCAGCAGTTTACCCTCGTGGGAGGGTCCTCAGCCCCAGCATTTT. Translation: CASSLPSWEGPQPQHF.

This chain uses TRBV27 with TRBJ1-3; D not certain. This CDR3 has 16 amino acids. Germline CDR1 and CDR2: MNHEY and SMNVEV (reference sequence). Between the trimmed V and J ends, which lost 4 bases and 0 bases, there was a span of 13 bases. Here the CDR3 DNA reads TGTGCCAGCAGTTCCCAACAGAGAAGCTCTGGAAACACCATATATTTT. Translating gives CASSSQQRSSGNTIYF.

The chain carries TRBV5-1 and TRBJ2-1; 15 bases align to TRBD2. CDR1 and CDR2 (germline): SGHRS, YFSETQ. V lost 3 bases, J lost 13 bases, and 14 bases stayed unmatched. There are 17 residues in the CDR3. The CDR3 DNA reads as TGCGCCAGCAGCTCTGGACTAGCGGGAGGGCCTGAGGAACGACAGTTCTTC. Protein: CASSSGLAGGPEERQFF.

The chain uses TRBV7-2 and TRBJ2-1, with TRBD2 matching 8 bases. Per the germline V gene, CDR1 is SGHTA and CDR2 is FQGNSA. With 5 bases clipped from V and 8 bases from J, the junction kept 8 bases outside the gene matches. The CDR3 is made up of 14 amino acids. CDR3 DNA sequence: TGTGCCAGCAGCCCCGGGACTAGTATTCATGAGCAGTTCTTC. Translating gives CASSPGTSIHEQFF.

This clone has a handful of counts. This sequence joins TRBV7-2 and TRBJ2-7, with 10 bases that match TRBD2. Looked up from germline, CDR1 is SGHTA and CDR2 is FQGNSA. Unmatched junction bases numbered 3, after V lost 5 bases and J lost 2 bases. The CDR3 runs to 14 residues. The CDR3 DNA sequence: TGTGCCAGCAGCCGGACTAGCGGCCCCTACGAGCAGTACTTC. Translating it yields CASSRTSGPYEQYF.

This sequence joins TRBV28 and TRBJ2-1, with 11 positions matching TRBD2. Losses at the gene ends were 7 bases for V and 6 bases for J; bases not matched to a gene: 8. The germline V gene has CDR1 MDHEN and CDR2 SYDVKM. This CDR3 has 15 residues. CDR3 in amino acids: CASNLPLAGGNEQFF. Here the CDR3 DNA reads TGTGCCAGCAACCTACCTCTAGCGGGGGGCAATGAGCAGTTCTTC.

This clone was counted a single time. As DNA, the CDR3 is TGCGCCAGCAGTGAGTCGATGGGACTGGTGCGGGAGCAGTACTTC. This translates into CASSESMGLVREQYF. The J gene is TRBJ2-7, the V gene TRBV10-1; D might be TRBD2 (6 bases). CDR1 and CDR2 from the germline V gene are WNHNN and SYGVQD (reference sequence). The CDR3 consists of 15 residues. Between the trimmed V and J ends, which lost 0 bases and 7 bases, there was a span of 16 bases.

V and J are TRBV5-4 and TRBJ1-1; D might be TRBD1 (6 bases). This CDR3 is built from 14 residues. V was pared by 3 bases and J by 3 bases, with 12 bases between. Germline V gene sequence: CDR1 SGHNT, CDR2 YYREEE (reference sequence). In DNA form, the CDR3 reads TGTGCCAGCAGCTCCACAAAGGGGGACACTGAAGCTTTCTTT. Translation: CASSSTKGDTEAFF.

This clone appeared once. V gene TRBV28 combines with J gene TRBJ1-2, with D possibly matching TRBD1 (5 bases). Per germline, CDR1 MDHEN and CDR2 SYDVKM. Trimming left V 9 bases short and J 0 bases short, with 8 bases between. The CDR3 is made up of 12 amino acids. The CDR3 coding sequence is TGTGCCAGTCAGGGTACTAACTATGGCTACACCTTC. This encodes CASQGTNYGYTF.

This clone was found once. The chain has TRBV23-1 and TRBJ1-4, with D perhaps TRBD1 (5 bases). TRBV23-1 is marked as an open reading frame, function uncertain. The CDR3 is 14 amino acids. V was shortened by 7 bases and J by 6 bases, with 15 bases between the two germline ends. Written as DNA, the CDR3 is TGCGCCAGCACGGGGGGGGAGTCGGATGAAAAACTGTTTTTT. This encodes CASTGGESDEKLFF.

The CDR3 sequence is CASSLLAGETQYF. The CDR3 region has the DNA TGTGCCAGCAGCTTACTAGCGGGAGAGACCCAGTACTTC. This sequence joins TRBV7-2 and TRBJ2-5; 8 bases are a match to TRBD2. The trim removed 2 bases at V and 4 bases at J, leaving 0 bases unmatched. Germline CDR1 is SGHTA and CDR2 is FQGNSA. This CDR3 has 13 residues.

The chain joins TRBV7-7 to TRBJ1-4, with D maybe TRBD1 (6 bases). The germline CDR1 and CDR2 sequences are SSHAT and FNYEAQ (reference sequence). Trimming removed 4 bases at V and 6 bases at J, with 9 bases between. The CDR3 spans 13 residues. CDR3 loop: CASSSGTYEKLFF. The CDR3 DNA reads TGTGCCAGCAGCTCCGGGACATATGAAAAACTGTTTTTT.

The V gene is TRBV19, the J gene TRBJ2-3, with D maybe TRBD2 (5 bases). Trimming stripped 3 bases from V and 2 bases from J, with 9 bases between. Germline-derived CDR1 and CDR2 are LNHDA and SQIVND (reference sequence). The CDR3 sequence is 14 residues long. CDR3 nucleotide sequence: TGTGCCAGTAGTATTCTGGGAGACACAGATACGCAGTATTTT. It codes for CASSILGDTDTQYF.

As DNA, the CDR3 is TGTGCCAGCAGTTCCTATGGTGACAGGGGCCTATACATTCAGTACTTC. This gives the protein CASSSYGDRGLYIQYF. V usage is TRBV6-5 and J usage is TRBJ2-4, with 8 nucleotides matching TRBD1. Germline CDR1 MNHEY, CDR2 SVGAGI. The trim removed 4 bases at V and 8 bases at J, leaving 13 bases unmatched. The CDR3 covers 16 residues.

The V and J genes are TRBV6-5 and TRBJ2-7; D perhaps matches TRBD2 (5 bases). Germline values: CDR1 MNHEY, CDR2 SVGAGI. The CDR3 is made up of 14 amino acids. With 8 bases removed from V and 9 bases from J, the gap between germline ends came to 23 bases. The CDR3 loop reads CASGLNGEATGQYF. CDR3 nucleotide sequence: TGTGCCAGCGGACTGAACGGTGAAGCTACCGGGCAGTACTTC.

The chain employs TRBV7-9 and TRBJ2-7; TRBD1 is a possible D gene (6 bases). Trimming pared 5 bases from V and 0 bases from J, leaving 17 bases between. The germline CDR1 and CDR2 sequences are SEHNR and FQNEAQ (reference sequence). This CDR3 spans 16 amino acids. The CDR3 is CASSRTVFPSSYEQYF. CDR3 DNA: TGTGCCAGCAGCAGGACAGTATTTCCAAGCTCCTACGAGCAGTACTTC. Full variable domain (missing parts from reference TRBV7-9 and TRBJ2-7): DTGVSQNPRHKITKRGQNVTFRCDPISEHNRLYWYRQTLGQGPEFLTYFQNEAQLEKSRLLSDRFSAERPKGSFSTLEIQRTEQGDSAMYLCASSRTVFPSSYEQYFGPGTRLTVT.

The chain links TRBV27 to TRBJ2-7, with 15 bases fitting TRBD2. V gave up 3 bases and J gave up 7 bases; unmatched junction bases: 10. Germline values: CDR1 MNHEY, CDR2 SMNVEV (reference sequence). This CDR3 spans 17 amino acids. CDR3 in amino acids: CASSFRPWTSGRGEQYF. CDR3 nucleotides: TGTGCCAGCAGTTTTAGACCGTGGACTAGCGGGAGGGGGGAGCAGTACTTC.

J is TRBJ2-1 and V is TRBV19, with D possibly matching TRBD2 (5 bases). Trimming pared 5 bases from V and 1 base from J, leaving 15 bases between. This CDR3 has 16 residues. The germline V gene encodes CDR1 LNHDA and CDR2 SQIVND (reference sequence). The chain's CDR3 is CASSGSQAESYNEQFF. The CDR3 DNA reads as TGTGCCAGTAGTGGGAGTCAAGCGGAGTCCTACAATGAGCAGTTCTTC.

This rearrangement joins TRBV7-8 to TRBJ2-4; tentative D call: TRBD2 (6 bases). Germline CDR1 is SGHVS and CDR2 is FQNEAQ. CDR3 size: 11 residues. The V end was cut by 7 bases, the J end by 10 bases, with 11 bases between. The CDR3 sequence is CASKNGLIQYF. Written as DNA, the CDR3 is TGTGCCAGCAAAAACGGACTAATTCAGTACTTC.

CDR3 in DNA: TGCGCCAGCAGCTTTGGGTGGGAGGGCTCCTACGAGCAGTACTTC. Protein product: CASSFGWEGSYEQYF. The rearrangement uses TRBV5-1 and TRBJ2-7; TRBD2 matches at 7 bases. From germline, CDR1 is SGHRS and CDR2 YFSETQ. The CDR3 runs 15 residues. V lost 2 bases and J lost 0; bases outside the gene matches: 5.

The gene calls are TRBV7-9 and TRBJ2-1; D possibly corresponds to TRBD2 (6 bases). The V gene's germline CDR1 is SEHNR and CDR2 FQNEAQ (reference sequence). The CDR3 extends over 16 amino acids. The germline V and J ends were trimmed by 3 bases and 8 bases, with 20 bases remaining between them. CDR3 in amino acids: CASSFSAGSFSDEQFF. The DNA of the CDR3 is TGTGCCAGCAGCTTCAGTGCGGGATCGTTCTCGGATGAGCAGTTCTTC.

The gene calls are TRBV4-3 and TRBJ1-5; D perhaps matches TRBD1 (5 bases). Germline-derived CDR1 and CDR2 are LGHNA and YSLEER. V was pared by 0 bases and J by 3 bases, with 12 bases between. CDR3 length: 16 amino acids. The CDR3 loop reads CASSQEVAGNNQPQHF. CDR3 nucleotide sequence: TGCGCCAGCAGCCAAGAGGTGGCAGGGAACAATCAGCCCCAGCATTTT.